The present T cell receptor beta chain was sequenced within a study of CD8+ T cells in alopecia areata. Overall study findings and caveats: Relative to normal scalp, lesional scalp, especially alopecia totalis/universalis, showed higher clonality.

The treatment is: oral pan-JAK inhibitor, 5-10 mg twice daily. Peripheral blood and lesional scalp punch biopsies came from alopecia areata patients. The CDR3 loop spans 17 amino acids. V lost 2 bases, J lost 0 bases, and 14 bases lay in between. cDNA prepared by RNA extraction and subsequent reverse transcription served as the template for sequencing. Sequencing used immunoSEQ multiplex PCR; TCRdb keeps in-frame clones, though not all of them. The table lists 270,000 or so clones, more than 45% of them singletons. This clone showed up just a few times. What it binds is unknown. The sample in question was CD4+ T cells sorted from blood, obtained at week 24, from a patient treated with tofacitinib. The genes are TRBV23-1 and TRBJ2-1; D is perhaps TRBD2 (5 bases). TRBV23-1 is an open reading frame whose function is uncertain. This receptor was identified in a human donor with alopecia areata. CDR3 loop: CASSQLWMEASYNEQFF. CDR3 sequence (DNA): TGCGCCAGCAGTCAACTATGGATGGAGGCCTCCTACAATGAGCAGTTCTTC.